The 12 T cell receptor beta chains below all came from one sample that was sequenced in a study of control samples from healthy donors and cancer patients (dated by TCRdb to the early 2020s). The library was built by means of the immunoSEQ multiplex PCR assay. As stored in TCRdb, this immuneACCESS dataset retains in-frame rearrangements with V and J assigned. A fraction of the clones does not appear; measured against another copy, unresolved V genes explain less than half of the discrepancy, and the remainder lacks a known reason. This sample is represented by roughly 130,000 clones; roughly 90% of them were singletons. The top ten constitute over 9% of the sample. Material: blood. The receptors here all came from a young man in good health.

Turning to this clone: The sample holds other DNA sequences that translate to the same CDR3. The genes are TRBV6-1 and TRBJ1-4, with no clear D. Germline V gene sequence: CDR1 MNHNS, CDR2 SASEGT. The CDR3 contains 14 residues. Trimming took 3 bases from V and 10 from J, leaving 15 bases between them. This CDR3 is CASSEITETGKLFF. DNA of the CDR3: TGTGCCAGCAGTGAGATCACTGAAACTGGAAAACTGTTTTTT.

The V call is TRBV5-4, the J call TRBJ2-3; TRBD1 matches at 8 bases. Per the germline V gene, CDR1 is SGHNT and CDR2 is YYREEE (reference sequence). This CDR3 spans 16 amino acids. With V trimmed by 0 bases and J by 2 bases, 5 bases remained unmatched. The CDR3 loop is CASSLGRDRTTDTQYF. DNA for the CDR3: TGTGCCAGCAGCTTGGGGCGGGACAGGACCACAGATACGCAGTATTTT.

The V gene is TRBV4-2, the J gene TRBJ1-1, with unresolved D. With 4 bases removed from V and 0 bases from J, the gap between germline ends came to 15 bases. CDR1 LGHNA and CDR2 YNFKEQ come from the germline V gene. This CDR3 comprises 16 residues. The CDR3 loop reads CASSRLRASLNTEAFF. For the CDR3, the DNA is TGTGCCAGCAGCCGCTTGAGGGCAAGTCTGAACACTGAAGCTTTCTTT.

This clone has just one count. This chain connects TRBV2 to TRBJ2-7; a weak D match, TRBD1 (6 bases). Germline V gene lookup returns CDR1 SNHLY and CDR2 FYNNEI. This CDR3 comprises 11 residues. V dropped 5 bases and J dropped 5 bases, with 7 bases sitting between them. Here the CDR3 reads CASSYRDEQYF. CDR3 coding DNA: TGTGCCAGCAGTTACAGGGACGAGCAGTACTTC.

This chain connects TRBV7-3 to TRBJ2-6; D might be TRBD1 (6 bases). Germline CDR1 is SGHTA and CDR2 is FQGTGA. The germline V and J ends were trimmed by 5 bases and 0 bases, with 8 bases remaining between them. This CDR3 is built from 15 residues. The CDR3 spells CASSKDSSGANVLTF. DNA of the CDR3: TGTGCCAGCAGCAAGGACAGCTCTGGGGCCAACGTCCTGACTTTC.

The rearrangement joins TRBV28 to TRBJ1-5; perhaps TRBD1 as D (5 bases). The CDR3 length is 15 residues. V was cut by 5 bases and J by 0 bases, with 11 bases left in between. Germline lookup yields CDR1 MDHEN and CDR2 SYDVKM. In DNA form, the CDR3 reads TGTGCCAGCAGTCTCGGGGGTTATAGCAATCAGCCCCAGCATTTT. It specifies CASSLGGYSNQPQHF. The full variable domain, rest sourced from reference TRBV28 and TRBJ1-5, is DVKVTQSSRYLVKRTGEKVFLECVQDMDHENMFWYRQDPGLGLRLIYFSYDVKMKEKGDIPEGYSVSREKKERFSLILESASTNQTSMYLCASSLGGYSNQPQHFGDGTRLSIL.

This clone showed up just a few times. V gene TRBV7-9 combines with J gene TRBJ1-6, with TRBD1 matching over 7 bases. After removal of 4 bases from V and 11 bases from J, the junction contained 5 bases not matched to a gene. This CDR3 comprises 13 residues. Germline CDR1 is SEHNR and CDR2 is FQNEAQ (reference sequence). CDR3 sequence reads: CASSSQQGAPLHF. CDR3 in DNA: TGTGCCAGCAGCTCCCAGCAGGGGGCACCCCTCCACTTT.

This rearrangement joins TRBV7-8 to TRBJ2-7; no clear D. Per the germline V gene, CDR1 is SGHVS and CDR2 is FQNEAQ. The CDR3 has 15 residues. The V gene lost 2 bases and the J gene lost 2 bases, with 13 bases spanning the gap. The CDR3 reads CASSLKRRPTYEQYF. The CDR3 nucleotides read TGTGCCAGCAGCTTAAAGCGCAGGCCCACCTACGAGCAGTACTTC.

The chain carries TRBV6-5 and TRBJ1-3, with D uncertain. The length of the CDR3 is 13 residues. Trimming took 6 bases from V and 0 from J, leaving 6 bases between them. CDR1 is MNHEY and CDR2 is SVGAGI in the germline V gene. The CDR3: CASRQNSGNTIYF. The CDR3 DNA sequence: TGTGCCAGCAGACAGAACTCTGGAAACACCATATATTTT.

This clone was counted once. V usage is TRBV25-1 and J usage is TRBJ1-1; TRBD1 is a possible D gene (6 bases). The germline V gene encodes CDR1 MGHDK and CDR2 SYGVNS. The CDR3 runs to 14 residues. V lost 5 bases and J lost 9, with 19 bases in between. This CDR3 is CASSRGSGQNKAFF. DNA for the CDR3: TGTGCCAGCAGTAGGGGGTCCGGACAGAATAAAGCTTTCTTT.

V and J are TRBV30 and TRBJ2-2; possibly TRBD1 for D (5 bases). V shed 2 bases and J shed 5 bases, with 9 bases lying between them. Germline assignment: CDR1 GTSNPN and CDR2 SVGIG (reference sequence). The length of the CDR3 is 13 residues. The CDR3 spells CAWSLGATGELFF. The CDR3 DNA is TGTGCCTGGAGTTTAGGGGCTACCGGGGAGCTGTTTTTT.

The chain uses TRBV28 and TRBJ2-6, with D maybe TRBD2 (6 bases). Germline assignment: CDR1 MDHEN and CDR2 SYDVKM. CDR3 size: 20 residues. Deletions cut 6 bases from V and 0 bases from J, with 24 bases between. The CDR3 nucleotides read TGTGCCAGCAGCTTGCCCCCCCCGGGACGGGAGTACTCTGGGGCCAACGTCCTGACTTTC. As protein: CASSLPPPGREYSGANVLTF.